This T cell receptor beta chain was recovered during a study of OX40 agonist ivuxolimab in advanced cancers. Study overall: Participants could have had prior anti-PD-1, anti-PD-L1 or anti-CTLA-4 therapy, and around 40% had some.

The V gene's germline CDR1 is SGHVS and CDR2 FQNEAQ. The CDR3 sequence is 16 residues long. V lost 4 bases, J lost 1 base, and 17 bases lay in between. This clone has a handful of counts. The assay was immunoSEQ multiplex PCR, and TCRdb's table has in-frame clones only and misses some. The data show about 88,000 clones, with about 85% seen just once and approximately 0.2% held by the top ten. The clonotype originates from an adult with an advanced solid tumor such as melanoma, head and neck, liver or kidney cancer. Sequencing used CD4+ or CD8+ T cells sorted from blood, obtained in a trial of the OX40 agonist ivuxolimab. The V call is TRBV7-8, the J call TRBJ2-7; perhaps TRBD2 as D (5 bases). The CDR3 nucleotides are TGTGCCAGCAGCTCGGGAACATCTTTGGTTTCCTACGAGCAGTACGTC. As protein: CASSSGTSLVSYEQYV.